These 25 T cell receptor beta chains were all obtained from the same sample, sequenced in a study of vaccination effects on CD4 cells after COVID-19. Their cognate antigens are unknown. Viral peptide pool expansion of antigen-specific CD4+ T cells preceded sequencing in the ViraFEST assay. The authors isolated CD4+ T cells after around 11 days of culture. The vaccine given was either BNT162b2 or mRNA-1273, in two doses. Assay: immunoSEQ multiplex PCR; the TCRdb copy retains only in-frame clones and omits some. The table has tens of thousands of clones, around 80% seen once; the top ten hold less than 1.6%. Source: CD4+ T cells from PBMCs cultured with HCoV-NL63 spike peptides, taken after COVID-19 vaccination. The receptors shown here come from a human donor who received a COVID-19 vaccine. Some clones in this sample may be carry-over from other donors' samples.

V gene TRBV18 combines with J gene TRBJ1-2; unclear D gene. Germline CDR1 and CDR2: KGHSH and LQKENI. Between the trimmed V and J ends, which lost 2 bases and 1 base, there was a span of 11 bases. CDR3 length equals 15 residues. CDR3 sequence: CASSPWQEHNYGYTF. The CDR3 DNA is TGTGCCAGCTCACCATGGCAGGAACATAACTATGGCTACACCTTC. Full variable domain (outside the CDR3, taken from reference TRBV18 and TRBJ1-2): NAGVMQNPRHLVRRRGQEARLRCSPMKGHSHVYWYRQLPEEGLKFMVYLQKENIIDESGMPKERFSAEFPKEGPSILRIQQVVRGDSAAYFCASSPWQEHNYGYTFGSGTRLTVV.

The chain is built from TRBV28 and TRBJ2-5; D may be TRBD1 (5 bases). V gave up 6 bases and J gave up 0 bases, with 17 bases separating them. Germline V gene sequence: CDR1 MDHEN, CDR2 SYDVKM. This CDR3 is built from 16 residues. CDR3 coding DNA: TGTGCCAGCAGCTTGGGGCGTGATGAGTACCAAGAGACCCAGTACTTC. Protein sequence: CASSLGRDEYQETQYF.

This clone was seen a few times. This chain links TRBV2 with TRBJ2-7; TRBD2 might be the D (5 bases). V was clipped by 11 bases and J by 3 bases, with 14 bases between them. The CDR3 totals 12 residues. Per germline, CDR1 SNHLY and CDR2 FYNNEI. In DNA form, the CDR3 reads TGTGCCGGAGGAGAAGAGGTCTACGAGCAGTACGTC. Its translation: CAGGEEVYEQYV.

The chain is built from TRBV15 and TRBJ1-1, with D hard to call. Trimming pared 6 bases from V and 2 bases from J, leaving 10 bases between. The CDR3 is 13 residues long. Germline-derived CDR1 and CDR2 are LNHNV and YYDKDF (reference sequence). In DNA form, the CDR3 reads TGTGCCACCAGAGGGTGGCTTAACACTGAAGCTTTCTTT. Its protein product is CATRGWLNTEAFF.

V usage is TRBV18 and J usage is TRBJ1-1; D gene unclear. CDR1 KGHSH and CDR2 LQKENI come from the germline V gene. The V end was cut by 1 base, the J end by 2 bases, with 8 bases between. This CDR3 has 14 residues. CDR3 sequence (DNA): TGTGCCAGCTCACCACTCGACGGTAACACTGAAGCTTTCTTT. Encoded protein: CASSPLDGNTEAFF.

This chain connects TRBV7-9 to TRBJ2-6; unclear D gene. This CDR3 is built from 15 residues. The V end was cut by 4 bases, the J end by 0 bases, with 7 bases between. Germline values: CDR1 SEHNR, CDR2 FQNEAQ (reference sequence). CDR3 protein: CASSSWGSGANVLTF. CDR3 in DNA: TGTGCCAGCAGCTCCTGGGGCTCTGGGGCCAACGTCCTGACTTTC.

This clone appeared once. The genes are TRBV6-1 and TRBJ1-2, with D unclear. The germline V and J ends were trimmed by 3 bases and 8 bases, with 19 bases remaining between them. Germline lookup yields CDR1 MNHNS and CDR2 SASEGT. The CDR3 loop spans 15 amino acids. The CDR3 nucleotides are TGTGCCAGCAGTGATAAGGCCAGGCCCTCGGGGGGCTACACCTTC. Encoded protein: CASSDKARPSGGYTF.

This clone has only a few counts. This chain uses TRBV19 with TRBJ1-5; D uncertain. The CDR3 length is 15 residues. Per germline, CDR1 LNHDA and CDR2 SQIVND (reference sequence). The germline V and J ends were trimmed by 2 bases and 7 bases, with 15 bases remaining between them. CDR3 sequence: CASSITQFTRQPQHF. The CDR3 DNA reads TGTGCCAGTAGTATAACGCAGTTTACACGGCAGCCCCAGCATTTT.

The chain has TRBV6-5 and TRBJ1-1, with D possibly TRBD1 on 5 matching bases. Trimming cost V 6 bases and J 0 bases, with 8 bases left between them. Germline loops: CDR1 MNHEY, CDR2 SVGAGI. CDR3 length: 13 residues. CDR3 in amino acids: CASSQDMNTEAFF. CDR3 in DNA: TGTGCCAGCAGCCAGGACATGAACACTGAAGCTTTCTTT.

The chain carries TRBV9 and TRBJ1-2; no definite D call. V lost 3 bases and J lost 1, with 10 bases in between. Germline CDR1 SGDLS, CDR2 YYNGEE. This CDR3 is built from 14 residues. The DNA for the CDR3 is TGTGCCAGCAGCGCCCGAGGAAGTAACTATGGCTACACCTTC. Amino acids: CASSARGSNYGYTF.

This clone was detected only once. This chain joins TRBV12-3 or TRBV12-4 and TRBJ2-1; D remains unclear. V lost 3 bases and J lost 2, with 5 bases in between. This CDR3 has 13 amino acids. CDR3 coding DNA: TGTGCCAGCAGTTTTACAGCCTACAATGAGCAGTTCTTC. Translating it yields CASSFTAYNEQFF.

The CDR3 is CASSFGLIGELFF. CDR3 nucleotide sequence: TGTGCCAGCAGCTTTGGCCTGATAGGGGAGCTGTTTTTT. The chain uses TRBV7-2 and TRBJ2-2; unclear D gene. V dropped 3 bases and J dropped 8 bases, with 10 bases sitting between them. Germline assignment: CDR1 SGHTA and CDR2 FQGNSA. The CDR3 contains 13 residues.

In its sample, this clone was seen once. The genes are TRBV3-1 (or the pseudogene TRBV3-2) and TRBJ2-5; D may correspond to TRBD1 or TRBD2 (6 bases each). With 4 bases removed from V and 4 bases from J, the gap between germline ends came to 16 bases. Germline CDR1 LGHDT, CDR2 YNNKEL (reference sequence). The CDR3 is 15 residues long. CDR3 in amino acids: CASSPRGALRETQYF. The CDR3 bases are TGTGCCAGCAGCCCTAGGGGGGCGCTTAGAGAGACCCAGTACTTC.

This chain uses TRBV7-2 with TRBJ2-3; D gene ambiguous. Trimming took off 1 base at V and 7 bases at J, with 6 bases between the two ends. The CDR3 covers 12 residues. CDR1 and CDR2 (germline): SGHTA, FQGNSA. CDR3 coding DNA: TGTGCCAGCAGCTTAGAAGGCTATACGCAGTATTTT. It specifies CASSLEGYTQYF.

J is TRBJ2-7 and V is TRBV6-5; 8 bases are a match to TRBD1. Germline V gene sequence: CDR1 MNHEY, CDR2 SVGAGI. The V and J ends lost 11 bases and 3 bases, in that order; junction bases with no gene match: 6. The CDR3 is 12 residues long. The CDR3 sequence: CAAEDRGYEQYV. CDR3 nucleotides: TGTGCCGCAGAAGACAGGGGCTACGAGCAGTACGTC.

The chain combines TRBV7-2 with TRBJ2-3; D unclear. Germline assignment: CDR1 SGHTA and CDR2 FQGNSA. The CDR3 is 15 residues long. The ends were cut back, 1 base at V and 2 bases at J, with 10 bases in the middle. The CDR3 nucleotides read TGTGCCAGCAGCTTAGTCCCCTTAGACACAGATACGCAGTATTTT. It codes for CASSLVPLDTDTQYF.

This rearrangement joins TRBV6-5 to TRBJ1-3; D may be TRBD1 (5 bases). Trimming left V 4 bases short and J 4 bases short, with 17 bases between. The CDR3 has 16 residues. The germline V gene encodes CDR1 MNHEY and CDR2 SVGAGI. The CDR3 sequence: CASSWGGSDKGNTIYF. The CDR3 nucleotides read TGTGCCAGCAGTTGGGGGGGGTCCGACAAAGGAAACACCATATATTTT.

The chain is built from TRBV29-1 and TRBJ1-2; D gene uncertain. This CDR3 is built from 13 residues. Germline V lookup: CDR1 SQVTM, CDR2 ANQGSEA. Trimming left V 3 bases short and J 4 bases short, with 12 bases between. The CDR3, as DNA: TGCAGCGTTGATATCCCCGACATCTATGGCTACACCTTC. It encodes CSVDIPDIYGYTF.

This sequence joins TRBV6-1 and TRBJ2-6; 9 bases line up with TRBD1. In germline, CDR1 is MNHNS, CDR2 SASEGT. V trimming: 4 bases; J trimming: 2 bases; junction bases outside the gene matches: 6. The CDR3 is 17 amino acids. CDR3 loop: CASSVGQGNAGANVLTF. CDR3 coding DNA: TGTGCCAGCAGTGTTGGACAGGGGAACGCTGGGGCCAACGTCCTGACTTTC.

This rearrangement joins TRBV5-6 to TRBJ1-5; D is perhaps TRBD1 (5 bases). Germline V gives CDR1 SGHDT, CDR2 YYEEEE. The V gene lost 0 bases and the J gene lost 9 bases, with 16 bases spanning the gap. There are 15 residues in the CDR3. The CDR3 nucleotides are TGTGCCAGCAGCTTGGGAGGGGCCTCGCGGACGCCCCAGCATTTT. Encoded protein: CASSLGGASRTPQHF.

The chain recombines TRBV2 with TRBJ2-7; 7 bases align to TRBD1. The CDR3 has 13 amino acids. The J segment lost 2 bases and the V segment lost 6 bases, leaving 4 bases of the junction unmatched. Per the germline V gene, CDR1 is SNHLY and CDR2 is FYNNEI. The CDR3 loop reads CASSRDSAYEQYV. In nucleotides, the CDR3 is TGTGCCAGCAGCCGGGACAGCGCCTACGAGCAGTACGTC.

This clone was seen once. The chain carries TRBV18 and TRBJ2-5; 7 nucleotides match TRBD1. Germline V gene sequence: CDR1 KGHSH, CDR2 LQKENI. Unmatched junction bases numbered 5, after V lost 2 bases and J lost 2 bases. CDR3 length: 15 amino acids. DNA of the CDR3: TGTGCCAGCTCACCATCCCCGGGACAGCAAGAGACCCAGTACTTC. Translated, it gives CASSPSPGQQETQYF. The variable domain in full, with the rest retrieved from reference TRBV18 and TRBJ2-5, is NAGVMQNPRHLVRRRGQEARLRCSPMKGHSHVYWYRQLPEEGLKFMVYLQKENIIDESGMPKERFSAEFPKEGPSILRIQQVVRGDSAAYFCASSPSPGQQETQYFGPGTRLLVL.

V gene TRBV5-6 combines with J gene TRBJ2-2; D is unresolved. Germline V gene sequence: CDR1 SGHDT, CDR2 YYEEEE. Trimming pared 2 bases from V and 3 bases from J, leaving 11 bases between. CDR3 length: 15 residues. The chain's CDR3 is CASSFRSEYTGELFF. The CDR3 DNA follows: TGTGCCAGCAGCTTTCGTTCAGAATACACCGGGGAGCTGTTTTTT.

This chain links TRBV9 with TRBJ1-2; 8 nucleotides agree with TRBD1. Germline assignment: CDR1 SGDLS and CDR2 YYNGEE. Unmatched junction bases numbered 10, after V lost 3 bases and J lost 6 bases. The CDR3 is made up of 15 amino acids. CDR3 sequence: CASSGPGQAGNGYTF. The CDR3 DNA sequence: TGTGCCAGCAGCGGCCCGGGACAGGCTGGTAATGGCTACACCTTC.

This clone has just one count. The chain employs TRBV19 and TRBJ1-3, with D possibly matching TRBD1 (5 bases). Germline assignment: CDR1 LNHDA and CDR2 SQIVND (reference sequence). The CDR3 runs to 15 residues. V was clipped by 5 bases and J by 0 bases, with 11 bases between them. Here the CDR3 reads CASSDQGSSGNTIYF. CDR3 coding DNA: TGTGCCAGTAGTGACCAGGGCTCCTCTGGAAACACCATATATTTT.